These 27 T cell receptor beta chains were sequenced from one sample in a study of CD8 T cells in ankylosing spondylitis. TCRdb called the 5' RACE reads again in MiXCR, with one record for every CDR3 protein. Of 300,000 to 400,000 distinct CDR3 sequences listed, approximately 15% were seen once; the top ten hold approximately 1.1%. Sequenced: blood, either unsorted or a sorted T cell fraction (not recorded which). Every receptor here comes from a male donor with ankylosing spondylitis or in good health (not recorded which).

This clonotype was observed a handful of times. CDR3 protein: CSVSEGYTF. In DNA, the CDR3 is TGCAGCGTATCGGAAGGCTACACCTTC. The J gene is TRBJ1-2, the V gene TRBV29-1; D is unresolved. Germline V gives CDR1 SQVTM, CDR2 ANQGSEA. This CDR3 contains 9 residues. Trimming stripped 6 bases from V and 8 bases from J, with 7 bases between.

This clonotype was seen a few times. V and J are TRBV20-1 and TRBJ2-5; D might be TRBD1 (5 bases). V dropped 3 bases and J dropped 2 bases, with 7 bases sitting between them. The CDR3 has 12 amino acids. Germline V gene data show CDR1 as DFQATT and CDR2 as SNEGSKA (reference sequence). CDR3 sequence (DNA): TGCAGTGCTAGTAGACAGCAAGAGACCCAGTACTTC. Amino acid sequence: CSASRQQETQYF.

The chain recombines TRBV5-1 with TRBJ2-1; TRBD2 agrees at 11 bases. J was trimmed by 6 bases and V by 2 bases; bases with no gene match: 4. The CDR3 has 15 amino acids. Germline V CDR1 and CDR2: SGHRS, YFSETQ. In DNA form, the CDR3 reads TGCGCCAGCAGCTTACTCGGGACTAGCGGCAATGAGCAGTTCTTC. This encodes CASSLLGTSGNEQFF.

A few counts support this clonotype. The genes are TRBV4-1 and TRBJ2-5; D possibly corresponds to TRBD2 (5 bases). Germline V gives CDR1 MGHRA, CDR2 YSYEKL. CDR3 length: 16 residues. Trimming left V 1 base short and J 2 bases short, with 14 bases between. The CDR3 protein is CASSQGGGGTQETQYF. CDR3 bases: TGCGCCAGCAGCCAAGGAGGAGGAGGTACTCAAGAGACCCAGTACTTC.

The genes are TRBV12-3 or TRBV12-4 and TRBJ1-2; D ambiguous. The CDR3 totals 12 residues. Trimming cost V 5 bases and J 7 bases, with 11 bases left between them. The CDR3 bases are TGTGCCAGCAGTACCCCACCCGGTGGCTACACCTTC. Its translation: CASSTPPGGYTF.

The chain has TRBV10-3 and TRBJ2-2; D gene uncertain. This CDR3 has 13 amino acids. Germline lookup yields CDR1 ENHRY and CDR2 SYGVKD. Trimming removed 7 bases from V and 1 base from J, with 7 bases in between. The CDR3 DNA follows: TGTGCCATCACCGACCAGAACACCGGGGAGCTGTTTTTT. It encodes CAITDQNTGELFF.

This clonotype was recorded many times. The rearrangement links TRBV18 to TRBJ1-1; D remains ambiguous. Germline V gives CDR1 KGHSH, CDR2 LQKENI. The V and J ends lost 5 bases and 1 base respectively, with 8 bases between them. The CDR3 covers 13 residues. This CDR3 reads CASSVGRNTEAFF. Here the CDR3 DNA reads TGTGCCAGCTCAGTAGGCAGGAACACTGAAGCTTTCTTT.

This clonotype was observed a handful of times. V is TRBV20-1 and J is TRBJ2-3, with 8 bases lining up with TRBD2. This CDR3 is 16 amino acids long. V was clipped by 0 bases and J by 0 bases; unmatched bases: 5. From germline, CDR1 is DFQATT and CDR2 SNEGSKA (reference sequence). CDR3 region: CSARDVASGSTDTQYF. In nucleotides, the CDR3 is TGCAGTGCTAGAGATGTGGCTAGCGGGAGCACAGATACGCAGTATTTT.

This sequence joins TRBV20-1 and TRBJ2-3; D might be TRBD2 (6 bases). V gave up 3 bases and J gave up 5 bases, with 12 bases separating them. The CDR3 covers 13 residues. CDR1 is DFQATT and CDR2 is SNEGSKA in the germline V gene (reference sequence). The CDR3 DNA reads as TGCAGTGCTAGGGGGCTAGCGCAAGATACGCAGTATTTT. Translation: CSARGLAQDTQYF.

A few counts support this clonotype. The chain couples TRBV7-9 to TRBJ2-5; possible D gene TRBD2, 6 bases. Germline V gives CDR1 SEHNR, CDR2 FQNEAQ (reference sequence). Trimming removed 5 bases at V and 3 bases at J, with 13 bases between. The CDR3 runs 14 residues. The CDR3 DNA is TGTGCCAGCAGCCCCTCGTTAGCGGAAGAGACCCAGTACTTC. Protein: CASSPSLAEETQYF.

Many counts were recorded for this clonotype. The chain uses TRBV24-1 and TRBJ2-1, with 12 nucleotides matching TRBD2. This CDR3 contains 17 residues. The germline gives CDR1 KGHDR, CDR2 SFDVKD. Trimming took 5 bases from V and 0 from J; bases not matched to a gene: 4. The CDR3: CATSAGTSGFSYNEQFF. As DNA, the CDR3 is TGTGCCACCAGTGCAGGGACTAGCGGGTTCTCCTACAATGAGCAGTTCTTC.

J is TRBJ2-3 and V is TRBV2; D is ambiguous. Germline CDR1 is SNHLY and CDR2 is FYNNEI. CDR3 length: 11 amino acids. V gave up 6 bases and J gave up 6 bases, with 7 bases separating them. The CDR3 reads CASRRQDTQYF. The CDR3 bases are TGTGCCAGCAGACGGCAGGATACGCAGTATTTT.

In its sample, this clonotype was seen a few times. The V gene is TRBV6-4, the J gene TRBJ1-2; unclear D gene. The ends were cut back, 0 bases at V and 7 bases at J, with 12 bases in the middle. In germline, CDR1 is MRHNA, CDR2 SNTAGT. The CDR3 is 14 amino acids. The CDR3 here is CASSDSVEGGGYTF. Here the CDR3 DNA reads TGTGCCAGCAGTGACTCGGTGGAGGGAGGTGGCTACACCTTC.

The rearrangement uses TRBV4-1 and TRBJ2-4; possibly TRBD1 for D (6 bases). CDR3 length equals 16 residues. Trimming left V 1 base short and J 5 bases short, with 15 bases between. The germline V gene has CDR1 MGHRA and CDR2 YSYEKL. The CDR3 DNA follows: TGCGCCAGCAGCCAAGGGCCCCAGGGGCCCCAAAACATTCAGTACTTC. Its protein is CASSQGPQGPQNIQYF.

V is TRBV29-1 and J is TRBJ2-2; 7 positions match TRBD2. V shed 7 bases, J shed 6 bases, and the junction held 5 bases outside the gene matches. The CDR3 has 12 amino acids. The germline gives CDR1 SQVTM, CDR2 ANQGSEA. The CDR3 DNA sequence: TGCAGCGGGAGCGCGGGAGCCGGGGAGCTGTTTTTT. This sequence encodes CSGSAGAGELFF.

This clonotype was picked up a small number of times. V and J are TRBV19 and TRBJ2-2; 7 positions match TRBD2. V trimming: 8 bases; J trimming: 4 bases; junction bases outside the gene matches: 7. This CDR3 has 14 residues. Germline V CDR1 and CDR2: LNHDA, SQIVND (reference sequence). This CDR3 reads CASQGEGPTGELFF. CDR3 coding DNA: TGTGCCAGTCAAGGGGAGGGTCCCACCGGGGAGCTGTTTTTT.

The chain couples TRBV12-3 or TRBV12-4 to TRBJ2-7, with 9 bases aligning to TRBD1. The CDR3 sequence is 15 residues long. Trimming took 7 bases from V and 4 from J; bases not matched to a gene: 11. CDR3 bases: TGTGCCAGCACCAACCTCGGGACAGGGACATACGAGCAGTACTTC. It is translated as CASTNLGTGTYEQYF.

This clonotype was picked up a small number of times. V and J are TRBV6-1 and TRBJ1-2; no reliable D call. The germline CDR1 and CDR2 sequences are MNHNS and SASEGT. V lost 0 bases and J lost 4, with 15 bases in between. This CDR3 comprises 16 residues. This CDR3 reads CASSEAGGFPRYGYTF. CDR3 nucleotide sequence: TGTGCCAGCAGTGAAGCCGGAGGGTTCCCCCGCTATGGCTACACCTTC.

The J gene is TRBJ2-1, the V gene TRBV12-3 or TRBV12-4; 10 bases are a match to TRBD1. CDR3 length equals 15 residues. The V gene end was trimmed by 7 bases and the J gene end by 8 bases; junction bases not matched to a gene: 11. This CDR3 is CASTLTGGNPHEQFF. CDR3 bases: TGTGCCAGCACCTTGACAGGGGGCAACCCCCATGAGCAGTTCTTC.

The CDR3 DNA reads TGTGCCAGCAGCTTTAGGGGGGGAGATGGCTACACCTTC. Protein sequence: CASSFRGGDGYTF. V and J are TRBV3-1 and TRBJ1-2, with D possibly TRBD1 on 6 matching bases. Germline V CDR1 and CDR2: LGHDT, YNNKEL (reference sequence). The CDR3 sequence is 13 residues long. V dropped 5 bases and J dropped 6 bases, with 13 bases sitting between them.

The chain joins TRBV18 to TRBJ1-1; D uncertain. Germline V gene data show CDR1 as KGHSH and CDR2 as LQKENI. The CDR3 spans 14 residues. The germline V and J ends were trimmed by 3 bases and 2 bases, with 10 bases remaining between them. The CDR3 is CASSPRESNTEAFF. The DNA for the CDR3 is TGTGCCAGCTCACCGAGGGAATCTAACACTGAAGCTTTCTTT. The variable domain in full, completed from reference TRBV18 and TRBJ1-1, reads NAGVMQNPRHLVRRRGQEARLRCSPMKGHSHVYWYRQLPEEGLKFMVYLQKENIIDESGMPKERFSAEFPKEGPSILRIQQVVRGDSAAYFCASSPRESNTEAFFGQGTRLTVV.

In this sample, this clonotype turned up a few times. The chain links TRBV7-9 to TRBJ2-3, with a tentative D call TRBD2 (5 bases). From germline, CDR1 is SEHNR and CDR2 FQNEAQ (reference sequence). Trimming stripped 4 bases from V and 0 bases from J, with 11 bases between. This CDR3 is built from 15 residues. The DNA of the CDR3 is TGTGCCAGCAGCTCCTCGGGGTTAAGCACAGATACGCAGTATTTT. Translating gives CASSSSGLSTDTQYF.

V and J are TRBV5-1 and TRBJ1-4, with TRBD1 as a possible D gene (5 bases). V was shortened by 7 bases and J by 5 bases, with 9 bases between the two germline ends. Germline CDR1 and CDR2: SGHRS and YFSETQ. This CDR3 has 12 amino acids. The CDR3 region is CASGEGNEKLFF. In nucleotides, the CDR3 is TGCGCCAGCGGCGAGGGGAATGAAAAACTGTTTTTT.

The sample holds a few counts of this clonotype. The chain recombines TRBV5-6 with TRBJ2-1, with TRBD1 as a possible D gene (5 bases). V was cut by 2 bases and J by 8 bases, with 11 bases left in between. Per germline, CDR1 SGHDT and CDR2 YYEEEE. The CDR3 consists of 13 residues. The CDR3 region has the DNA TGTGCCAGCAGCTTTCACAGGCCGGATGAGCAGTTCTTC. Its protein product is CASSFHRPDEQFF.

The chain recombines TRBV5-1 with TRBJ2-1; TRBD1 agrees at 8 bases. This CDR3 region has 14 residues. The V gene end was trimmed by 2 bases and the J gene end by 9 bases; junction bases not matched to a gene: 7. Per germline, CDR1 SGHRS and CDR2 YFSETQ. CDR3 loop: CASSLRTGWTEQFF. Written as DNA, the CDR3 is TGCGCCAGCAGCTTAAGGACAGGGTGGACTGAGCAGTTCTTC.

This chain joins TRBV6-5 and TRBJ1-5, with unresolved D. CDR1 MNHEY and CDR2 SVGAGI come from the germline V gene. V was pared by 3 bases and J by 2 bases, with 11 bases between. CDR3 length equals 15 residues. The DNA of the CDR3 is TGTGCCAGCAGTTATGAGAGGGTAGGCAATCAGCCCCAGCATTTT. Its translation: CASSYERVGNQPQHF.

This clonotype has only a few counts. V usage is TRBV27 and J usage is TRBJ2-1; 7 bases map to TRBD2. V was pared by 7 bases and J by 6 bases, with 12 bases of the junction left unmatched. This CDR3 region has 15 residues. Germline V lookup: CDR1 MNHEY, CDR2 SMNVEV (reference sequence). The CDR3 region has the DNA TGTGCCAGCACCCGACCGGGGGGAGGCATCAATGAGCAGTTCTTC. Its translation is CASTRPGGGINEQFF.